The 5 T cell receptor beta chains reported below all come from one sample, sequenced in a study of neurological immune-mediated disorders. Time point given: longitudinal time-point 1 (baseline). TCRdb independently ran MiXCR on the 5' RACE reads; one entry per CDR3 protein. The sample contains over 70,000 distinct CDR3 sequences, roughly 10% of which appear only once. Sequenced material: PBMCs. The source is a man aged 25 to 40 in good health.

The CDR3 nucleotides read TGCAGTGCCGAGGAGCAGATCACAGATACGCAGTATTTT. Translated, it gives CSAEEQITDTQYF. The chain carries TRBV20-1 and TRBJ2-3; D gene uncertain. The CDR3 totals 13 residues. V shed 6 bases and J shed 2 bases, with 12 bases lying between them. Germline CDR1 reads DFQATT; CDR2 reads SNEGSKA (reference sequence).

This clonotype has at least ten counts. This chain connects TRBV12-3 or TRBV12-4 to TRBJ1-2; D remains unclear. Trimming cost V 6 bases and J 4 bases, with 6 bases left between them. The CDR3 length is 11 residues. CDR3 in amino acids: CASSRIYGYTF. The CDR3, as DNA: TGTGCCAGCAGCCGGATCTATGGCTACACCTTC.

This clonotype was seen ten or more times. The rearrangement links TRBV2 to TRBJ2-5; 7 nucleotides match TRBD1. Germline CDR1 is SNHLY and CDR2 is FYNNEI. V shed 2 bases and J 1 base; nucleotides not matched to a gene: 10. The CDR3 runs 17 residues. The CDR3, as DNA: TGTGCCAGCAGTGAATTGTGGGGGACAGTCCGCCAAGAGACCCAGTACTTC. Translation: CASSELWGTVRQETQYF.

About this clonotype itself: Given a much more abundant clone one base away, this may be a read error. The chain uses TRBV7-9 and TRBJ2-1; D unresolved. This CDR3 contains 11 residues. Germline assignment: CDR1 SEHNR and CDR2 FQNEAQ (reference sequence). CDR3 sequence reads: CASSSGNEQIF. In DNA, the CDR3 is TGTGCCAGCAGCTCCGGAAATGAGCAGATCTTC.

This clonotype was counted ten times or more. The V call is TRBV29-1, the J call TRBJ2-1; D is possibly TRBD1 or TRBD2 (5 bases each). CDR1 and CDR2 (germline): SQVTM, ANQGSEA. The CDR3 runs to 12 residues. Trimming pared 8 bases from V and 2 bases from J, leaving 10 bases between. CDR3 coding DNA: TGCAGCAGACTGGGGGCCTACAATGAGCAGTTCTTC. Protein: CSRLGAYNEQFF.